This T cell receptor (beta chain) was recorded in a study of cytomegalovirus exposure and HLA in healthy donors listed by TCRdb under 2017. About the investigation overall: According to an earlier analysis of 550 to 700 of the donors, roughly 180 million T cells yielded some 120 million unique TCR beta sequences and approximately 300 Gb of sequence data. Approximately 300 gigabases of sequencing data and around 88 million unique TCR sequences made up an early release that covered some 640 HLA-typed donors. Of the roughly 390 genotyped donors, 75% to 85% were placed in the genetic ancestry cluster associated with self-reported Caucasian donors. The study aimed to test whether cataloging public T cell receptors could reveal signatures of past pathogen exposure. Using immunosequencing, the study profiled T cell repertoires from about 610 subjects and related those repertoires to cytomegalovirus serostatus. A separate validation cohort of about 110 different subjects was used in addition to the roughly 640-subject first cohort. To predict cytomegalovirus infection status, the study combined high-throughput TCR immunosequencing, statistical association of individual TCRs with disease status, and machine learning. A later analysis re-examined previously published TCR beta repertoires from more than 650 donors and added high-resolution HLA genotyping to investigate patterns of TCR occurrence. Rather than drawing on any new phenotypic data, the later analysis identified candidate immune exposures from TCR beta sequences and the way those sequences occurred across donors. An earlier analysis of fewer than 700 of the donors applied high-throughput TCR beta sequencing to assess whether each TCR beta V gene segment acted as functional or pseudogenic. Donor age, sex, ethnicity and CMV serostatus were compiled alongside the repertoire data. In a later genetic analysis, genome-wide SNP genotypes for about three fifths of the 666 donors were used, and that subset was treated as a discovery cohort. Every repertoire in the discovery cohort had been generated on one and the same sequencing platform. Both class I and class II loci were covered by HLA typing, at four-digit resolution. The number of typed donors differed by locus: roughly 629-630 for A, B, C, DRB1 and DQB1; 500 to 550 for DQA1; 606 for DPA1; and about 450 for DPB1. Roughly 5 DR-DQ haplotypes were handled as single units for association and clustering, since linkage in the cohort was strong. Across some 400 genotyped donors of the cohort, an average of about 200,000 unique TCR beta nucleotide sequences per donor were sequenced, and approximately 19% of those sequences were non-productive.

To prepare the library, the immunoSEQ multiplex PCR assay was applied. For the multiplex PCR, a mixture combining 60 forward primers for TCR Vbeta segments and 13 reverse primers for TCR Jbeta segments was used. The CDR3 region of rearranged TCR beta genes was amplified from genomic DNA by a multiplex PCR assay. On the Illumina HiSeq System, the amplified TCR beta libraries were sequenced as 87-base-pair reads. The published analysis was carried out like this. In a later analysis, 70 million to 95 million unique TCR beta chains were counted across the 500 to 700 repertoires, and around 11 million of these chains were shared by at least two donors. To remove PCR and sequencing errors, raw reads were error-corrected and collapsed into unique sequences using a nearest-neighbor algorithm that merged closely related sequences. CDR3 sequences were aligned to IMGT reference sequences to assign V, D and J gene segments. For a sequence to be retained, at least a six-nucleotide match to both a V gene segment and a J gene segment was required. Rearrangements were classified as productive when the CDR3 lacked stop codons and remained in frame with V and J, and all other rearrangements were classified as non-productive. CDR3 was defined according to IMGT convention as the region running from the second conserved V-encoded cysteine to the conserved J-encoded phenylalanine. The earlier analysis of 587 of the donors excluded sequences that lacked an unambiguous match to a single V gene segment. An earlier analysis of 587 of the donors classified V segments as functional when productive rearrangements were above 56.7% and as segregating when the standard deviation between donors was above 5%. To diagnose cytomegalovirus status from the catalog of TCR beta chain sequences, a statistical classification framework was built. V and J gene assignment, in a later analysis, came from comparing TCR nucleotide sequences with IMGT/GENE-DB human TR gene sequences. The TCRdist pipeline was used in a later analysis to assign CDR3 sequences and most-parsimonious VDJ recombination scenarios. A later analysis defined each TCR beta chain by its CDR3 amino acid sequence plus V-gene family, and excluded reads lacking a unique V-gene family. As a way to deal with suspected cross-contamination and a sequencing artifact, a later analysis dropped more than 500 nucleotide sequences that were highly shared and had low generation probability. For each public chain, a later analysis derived a clonal expansion index from normalized ranks of inferred template counts within each repertoire. In a later analysis, generation probabilities were computed using a VDJ recombination model fitted to out-of-frame rearrangements, and the results were checked against IGoR. In a later analysis, hypergeometric tests were used to score TCR-TCR, TCR-HLA and TCR-CMV co-occurrence, with a repertoire-size bias correction applied to TCR pairs. In a later analysis, false discovery rates were estimated by permuting HLA or CMV assignments 20 times. In a later analysis, co-occurring TCRs were grouped using DBSCAN, and TCRdist sequence similarity was added for clustering within HLA-allele-positive subsets. Repertoires with fewer than 30,000 or more than 120,000 public chains were left out of co-occurrence clustering, as were roughly five repertoires with anomalous nucleotide sharing. TCRdb holds this immuneACCESS table with in-frame rearrangements only. Some clones are missing; in checked studies, unresolved V genes explain under half, and the rest has no known cause. The V and J calls and clone size were taken over from that table, and D and trimming were inferred from the DNA. This sample holds some 100,000 clones; about 74% were observed only once. The ten largest make up under 3.5% of the sample.

The cohort was made up of 650 to 700 healthy bone marrow donors. At the time of sampling, every cohort member was nominally healthy, though immune exposures that went unrecorded were likely present. The donor tested CMV seronegative and was one of the 352 seronegative cohort members. Every donor gave a peripheral blood sample, and the peripheral blood mononuclear cells from that sample were used for TCR beta sequencing. The Qiagen DNeasy Blood Extraction Kit was used to extract genomic DNA from the blood cell samples. On this clone itself: There is no known antigen for this receptor. No base quality information exists; no much larger clone differs at one position.

V is cut back by 6 bases and J by 2 bases, with 9 bases in the junction unmatched. The CDR3 covers 16 residues, taking in both the cysteine and the phenylalanine. Of all the DNA, just the CDR3 is kept, 48 bases in frame from base 1. As encoded in the germline V gene, CDR1 is SGHTA while CDR2 is FQGTGA. Points the paper makes about the study in general: Presence/absence analyses assumed roughly uniform sequencing depth across donors, an assumption that may not hold. Immune exposure information for the cohort was limited to CMV serostatus. Most TCR sequences were observed very rarely across donors, whereas some public TCRs were present in many individuals. In a later analysis, TCR association rates were found to vary across HLA loci, with the most associated TCRs seen for DRB1 alleles and the fewest for HLA-C alleles. According to a later analysis, parvovirus B19, influenza, CMV and Epstein-Barr virus appeared linked to several top co-occurrence clusters. A further reported finding was that TCR beta sequences accurately predicted the HLA-A and HLA-B alleles for most subjects in the first cohort. A few of the identified cytomegalovirus-associated TCR beta chains were confirmed in vitro to be specific for cytomegalovirus antigens. Most CMV-associated TCR beta chains appeared to be HLA-restricted in a later analysis, and the HLA associations seemed to be driven largely by CMV exposure. Some IMGT-functional V segments, including TRBV6-2 and TRBV6-3, could not be distinguished by the 87-base-pair reads and were therefore excluded. In the study, 150 to 200 TCR beta chains were listed as associated with cytomegalovirus. In an earlier analysis of around 500 of the donors, most TCR beta V segments appeared in productive rearrangements about 90% or about 30% of the time, broadly matching IMGT annotations. The sequencing pipeline was judged likely to have produced a cluster of highly shared sequence variants as a technical artifact. The classifier was reported to diagnose cytomegalovirus status with high specificity and sensitivity in both the original cohort and the validation cohort. The cohort was sequenced for TCR beta chains only, and without alpha or paired-chain data the features that could be detected were limited. When HLA alleles, especially DR and DQ, strongly co-occurred, attributing TCR associations to individual alleles was difficult. A later genetic analysis associated a missense DCLRE1C variant with V-gene and J-gene trimming of TCR beta chains, and an independent cohort replicated the association. Correlated functional status among segregating V segments might reflect linkage disequilibrium, but an unknown experimental factor could not be ruled out. Compared with the 666-donor mean, donors in an Asian-associated ancestry cluster had fewer N-insertions in productive TCRs, according to a later genetic analysis. In a later analysis, about 16,000 TCR beta sequences were associated with specific HLA alleles at a false discovery rate of 0.05. In a later analysis, HLA-associated TCR beta chains were found to be more clonally expanded and to have lower generation probabilities than equally common non-associated chains. According to the authors, the approach could potentially be generalized to other disease states and immunological phenotypes. Because HLA typing was missing for some donors at each locus, association tests included only the typed subset. Because counts were too low, around 17 rarely observed V segments, including chromosome 9 orphons, were left out of the earlier analysis of over 550 of the donors.

Sequencing used PBMCs. The sequence is built from TRBV7-3 and TRBJ2-2; TRBD2 agrees with 7 junctional bases. This TCR derives from a female donor in good health and CMV-seronegative. The bases are TGTGCCAGCAGTTACTCTAGCGGAATAAACACCGGGGAGCTGTTTTTT. It translates to CASSYSSGINTGELFF. Reference TRBV7-3 and TRBJ2-2 genes cover what lies past the CDR3, so the full variable domain is GAGVSQTPSNKVTEKGKYVELRCDPISGHTALYWYRQSLGQGPEFLIYFQGTGAADDSGLPNDRFFAVRPEGSVSTLKIQRTERGDSAVYLCASSYSSGINTGELFFGEGSRLTVL.